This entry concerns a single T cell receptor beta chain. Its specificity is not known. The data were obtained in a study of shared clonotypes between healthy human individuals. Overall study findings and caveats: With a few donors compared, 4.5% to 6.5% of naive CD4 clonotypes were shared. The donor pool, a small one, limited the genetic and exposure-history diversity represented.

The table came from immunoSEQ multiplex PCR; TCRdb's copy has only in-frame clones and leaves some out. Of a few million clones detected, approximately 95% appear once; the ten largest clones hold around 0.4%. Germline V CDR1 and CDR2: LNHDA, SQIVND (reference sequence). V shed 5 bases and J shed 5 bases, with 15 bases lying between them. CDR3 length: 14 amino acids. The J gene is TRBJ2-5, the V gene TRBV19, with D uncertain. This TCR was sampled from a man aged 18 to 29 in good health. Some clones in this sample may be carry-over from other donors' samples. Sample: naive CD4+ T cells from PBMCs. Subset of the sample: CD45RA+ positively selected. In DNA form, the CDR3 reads TGTGCCAGTAGTTTCGGACCGAGGTGGGAGACCCAGTACTTC. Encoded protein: CASSFGPRWETQYF.